A selection of T cell receptor beta chains follows, all from one sample in a study of blood T cell repertoires in COVID-19. Profiled with immunoSEQ multiplex PCR; TCRdb holds only in-frame clones, not every one. Of approximately 150,000 clones listed, over 70% were seen once; the top ten hold about 9%. Sequenced input: peripheral blood. The receptor set was obtained from a man between 50 and 59 years old with active or convalescent COVID-19. Both conserved end residues are part of each CDR3. A D gene is named only where the DNA matches it firmly. A row's size may be missing; if present it is once, few, many or a size class.

d_call: TRBD1; clone_size: .; v_call: TRBV6-5; j_call: TRBJ2-2; cdr3_aa: CASTPDRGLSGELFF; cdr3_nt: TGTGCCAGCACCCCGGACAGGGGGCTTTCCGGGGAGCTGTTTTTT
d_call: .; clone_size: .; v_call: TRBV2; j_call: TRBJ2-1; cdr3_aa: CASSIAPSYNEQFF; cdr3_nt: TGTGCCAGCAGTATAGCGCCCTCCTACAATGAGCAGTTCTTC
d_call: .; clone_size: .; v_call: TRBV7-2; j_call: TRBJ1-1; cdr3_aa: CASSLFGRATNTEAFF; cdr3_nt: TGTGCCAGCAGCTTATTTGGCAGGGCAACGAACACTGAAGCTTTCTTT
d_call: .; clone_size: .; v_call: TRBV28; j_call: TRBJ1-1; cdr3_aa: CASRKEGSTEAFF; cdr3_nt: TGTGCCAGCAGGAAGGAGGGGTCCACTGAAGCTTTCTTT
d_call: TRBD2; clone_size: .; v_call: TRBV28; j_call: TRBJ2-5; cdr3_aa: CASRTLAGGGGETQYF; cdr3_nt: TGTGCCAGCAGGACACTAGCGGGAGGGGGGGGAGAGACCCAGTACTTC
d_call: .; clone_size: .; v_call: TRBV5-1; j_call: TRBJ2-1; cdr3_aa: CASSLSGGPGNEQFF; cdr3_nt: TGCGCCAGCAGCTTGAGTGGAGGGCCGGGGAATGAGCAGTTCTTC
d_call: TRBD1; clone_size: once; v_call: TRBV5-1; j_call: TRBJ1-2; cdr3_aa: CASGWTGTGAGGYTF; cdr3_nt: TGCGCCAGCGGGTGGACAGGGACAGGGGCTGGTGGCTACACCTTC
d_call: TRBD2; clone_size: .; v_call: TRBV7-3; j_call: TRBJ2-1; cdr3_aa: CASSQAGAGNEQFF; cdr3_nt: TGTGCCAGCAGCCAAGCGGGAGCGGGCAATGAGCAGTTCTTC
d_call: TRBD1; clone_size: .; v_call: TRBV7-3; j_call: TRBJ2-2; cdr3_aa: CASSWGNRGLPGELFF; cdr3_nt: TGTGCCAGCAGCTGGGGGAACAGGGGGCTACCCGGGGAGCTGTTTTTT
d_call: .; clone_size: .; v_call: TRBV6-1; j_call: TRBJ1-2; cdr3_aa: CASSEQGKYGYTF; cdr3_nt: TGTGCCAGCAGTGAACAGGGGAAGTATGGCTACACCTTC
d_call: .; clone_size: .; v_call: TRBV19; j_call: TRBJ2-1; cdr3_aa: CASSSVADYNEQFF; cdr3_nt: TGTGCCAGTAGTAGTGTAGCGGACTACAATGAGCAGTTCTTC
d_call: TRBD2; clone_size: .; v_call: TRBV9; j_call: TRBJ2-1; cdr3_aa: CASSPGGDSFINEQFF; cdr3_nt: TGTGCCAGCAGCCCGGGGGGGGACTCGTTCATCAATGAGCAGTTCTTC
d_call: .; clone_size: .; v_call: TRBV19; j_call: TRBJ2-1; cdr3_aa: CASSPTHYNEQFF; cdr3_nt: TGTGCCAGTAGCCCGACTCACTACAATGAGCAGTTCTTC
d_call: .; clone_size: once; v_call: TRBV5-1; j_call: TRBJ1-5; cdr3_aa: CASSLAGSNQPQHF; cdr3_nt: TGCGCCAGCAGCTTGGCGGGGAGCAATCAGCCCCAGCATTTT
d_call: .; clone_size: few; v_call: TRBV12-3/TRBV12-4; j_call: TRBJ1-1; cdr3_aa: CASSLSPNTEAFF; cdr3_nt: TGTGCCAGCAGTTTAAGCCCGAACACTGAAGCTTTCTTT
d_call: .; clone_size: .; v_call: TRBV27; j_call: TRBJ2-1; cdr3_aa: CASTANSYNEQFF; cdr3_nt: TGTGCCAGCACCGCTAACTCCTACAATGAGCAGTTCTTC